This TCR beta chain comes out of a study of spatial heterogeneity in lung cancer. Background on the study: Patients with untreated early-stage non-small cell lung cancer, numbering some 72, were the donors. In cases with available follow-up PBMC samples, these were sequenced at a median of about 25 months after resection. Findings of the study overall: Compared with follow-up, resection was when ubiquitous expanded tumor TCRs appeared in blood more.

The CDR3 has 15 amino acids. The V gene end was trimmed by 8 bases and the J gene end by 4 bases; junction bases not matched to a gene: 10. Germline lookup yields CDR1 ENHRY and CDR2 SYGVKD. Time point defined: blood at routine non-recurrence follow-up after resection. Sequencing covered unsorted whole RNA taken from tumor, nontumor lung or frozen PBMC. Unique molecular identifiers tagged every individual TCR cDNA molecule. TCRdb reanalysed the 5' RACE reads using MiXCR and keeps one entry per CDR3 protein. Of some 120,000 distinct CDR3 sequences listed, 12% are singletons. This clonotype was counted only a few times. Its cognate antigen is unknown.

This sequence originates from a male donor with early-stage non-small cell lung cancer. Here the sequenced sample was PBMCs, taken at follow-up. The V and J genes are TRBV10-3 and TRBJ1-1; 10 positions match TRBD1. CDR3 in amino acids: CAIAGTGVRGTEAFF. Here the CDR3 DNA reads TGTGCCATCGCCGGGACAGGGGTGCGTGGCACTGAAGCTTTCTTT.